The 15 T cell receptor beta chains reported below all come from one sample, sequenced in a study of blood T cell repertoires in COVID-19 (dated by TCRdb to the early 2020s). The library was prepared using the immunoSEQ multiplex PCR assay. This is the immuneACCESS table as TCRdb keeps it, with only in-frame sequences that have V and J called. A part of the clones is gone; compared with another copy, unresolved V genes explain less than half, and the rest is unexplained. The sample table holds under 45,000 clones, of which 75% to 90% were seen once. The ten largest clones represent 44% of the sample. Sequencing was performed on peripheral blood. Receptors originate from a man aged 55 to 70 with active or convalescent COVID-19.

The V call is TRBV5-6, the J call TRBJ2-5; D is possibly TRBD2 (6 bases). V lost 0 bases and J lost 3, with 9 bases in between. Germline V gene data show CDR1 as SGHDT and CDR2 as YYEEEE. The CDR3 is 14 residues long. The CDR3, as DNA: TGTGCCAGCAGCTTGGGTGGAGGGAAAGAGACCCAGTACTTC. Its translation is CASSLGGGKETQYF.

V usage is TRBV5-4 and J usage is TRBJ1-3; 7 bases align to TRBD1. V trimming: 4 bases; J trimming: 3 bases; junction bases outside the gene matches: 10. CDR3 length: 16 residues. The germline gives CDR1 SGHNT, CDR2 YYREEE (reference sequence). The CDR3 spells CASSVGGQRYGNTIYF. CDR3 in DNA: TGTGCCAGCAGCGTTGGGGGACAGCGGTATGGAAACACCATATATTTT.

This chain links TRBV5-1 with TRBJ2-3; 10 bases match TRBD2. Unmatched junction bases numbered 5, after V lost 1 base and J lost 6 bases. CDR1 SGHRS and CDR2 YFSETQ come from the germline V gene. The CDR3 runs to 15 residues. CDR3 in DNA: TGCGCCAGCAGCTTGACTAGCGGGGTGCAGGATACGCAGTATTTT. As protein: CASSLTSGVQDTQYF.

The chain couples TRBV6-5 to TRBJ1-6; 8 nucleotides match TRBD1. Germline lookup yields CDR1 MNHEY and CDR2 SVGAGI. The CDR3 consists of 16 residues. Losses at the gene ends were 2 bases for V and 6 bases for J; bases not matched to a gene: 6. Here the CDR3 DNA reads TGTGCCAGCAGTTACCCAGGGGGCTCGTCTAATTCACCCCTCCACTTT. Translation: CASSYPGGSSNSPLHF.

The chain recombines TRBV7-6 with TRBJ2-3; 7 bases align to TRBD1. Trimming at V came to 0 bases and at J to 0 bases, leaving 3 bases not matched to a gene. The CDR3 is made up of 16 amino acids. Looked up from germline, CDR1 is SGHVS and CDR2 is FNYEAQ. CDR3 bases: TGTGCCAGCAGCTTAGCGAGGGGACAGAGCACAGATACGCAGTATTTT. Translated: CASSLARGQSTDTQYF. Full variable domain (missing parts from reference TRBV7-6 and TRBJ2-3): GAGVSQSPRYKVTKRGQDVALRCDPISGHVSLYWYRQALGQGPEFLTYFNYEAQQDKSGLPNDRFSAERPEGSISTLTIQRTEQRDSAMYRCASSLARGQSTDTQYFGPGTRLTVL.

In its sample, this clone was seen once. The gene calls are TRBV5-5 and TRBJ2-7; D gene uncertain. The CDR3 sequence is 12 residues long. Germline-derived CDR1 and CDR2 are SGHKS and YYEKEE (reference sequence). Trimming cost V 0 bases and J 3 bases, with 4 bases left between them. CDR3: CASSLDGYEQYV. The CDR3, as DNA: TGTGCCAGCAGCTTGGACGGCTACGAGCAGTACGTC.

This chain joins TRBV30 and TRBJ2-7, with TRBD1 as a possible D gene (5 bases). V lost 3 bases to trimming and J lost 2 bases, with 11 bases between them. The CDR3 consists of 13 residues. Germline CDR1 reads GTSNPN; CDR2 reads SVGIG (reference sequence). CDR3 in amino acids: CAWRGPGTYEQYV. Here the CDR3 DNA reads TGTGCCTGGAGGGGTCCAGGGACCTACGAGCAGTACGTC.

In DNA, the CDR3 is TGTGCCAGCAGCTCCGACAGGGCGTCTTACACTGAAGCTTTCTTT. The encoded protein is CASSSDRASYTEAFF. The V gene is TRBV28, the J gene TRBJ1-1; 7 nucleotides align to TRBD1. Per germline, CDR1 MDHEN and CDR2 SYDVKM. V lost 6 bases, J lost 3 bases, and 10 bases stayed unmatched. This CDR3 region has 15 residues.

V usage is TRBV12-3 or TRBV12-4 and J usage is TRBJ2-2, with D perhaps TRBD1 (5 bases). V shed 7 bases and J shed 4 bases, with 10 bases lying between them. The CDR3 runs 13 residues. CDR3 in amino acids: CASTGSATGELFF. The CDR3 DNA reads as TGTGCCAGCACAGGGTCAGCCACCGGGGAGCTGTTTTTT.

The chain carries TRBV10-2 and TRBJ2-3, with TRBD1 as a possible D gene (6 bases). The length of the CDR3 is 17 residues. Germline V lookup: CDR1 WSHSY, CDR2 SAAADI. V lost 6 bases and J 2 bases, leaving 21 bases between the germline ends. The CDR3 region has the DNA TGCGCCAGCAGAGCTATCTTCGGGACACCAGACACAGATACGCAGTATTTT. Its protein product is CASRAIFGTPDTDTQYF.

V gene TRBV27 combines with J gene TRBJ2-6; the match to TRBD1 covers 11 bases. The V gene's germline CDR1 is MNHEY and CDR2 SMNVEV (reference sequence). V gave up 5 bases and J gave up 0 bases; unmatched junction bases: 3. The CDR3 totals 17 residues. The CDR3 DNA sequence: TGTGCCAGCAGTGCCGGGACAGGGGGCTCTGGGGCCAACGTCCTGACTTTC. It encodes CASSAGTGGSGANVLTF.

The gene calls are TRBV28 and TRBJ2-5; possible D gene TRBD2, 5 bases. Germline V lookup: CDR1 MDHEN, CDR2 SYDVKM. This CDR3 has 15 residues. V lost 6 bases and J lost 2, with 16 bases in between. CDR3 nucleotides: TGTGCCAGCAGGGGAATTAGCGTACCTCAAGAGACCCAGTACTTC. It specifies CASRGISVPQETQYF.

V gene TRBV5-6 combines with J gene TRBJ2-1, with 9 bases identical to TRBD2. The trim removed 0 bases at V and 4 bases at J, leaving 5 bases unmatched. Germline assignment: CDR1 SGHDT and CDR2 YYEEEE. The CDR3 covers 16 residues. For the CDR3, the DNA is TGTGCCAGCAGCTTGGGCGCTAGCGGGGAGTACAATGAGCAGTTCTTC. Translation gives CASSLGASGEYNEQFF.

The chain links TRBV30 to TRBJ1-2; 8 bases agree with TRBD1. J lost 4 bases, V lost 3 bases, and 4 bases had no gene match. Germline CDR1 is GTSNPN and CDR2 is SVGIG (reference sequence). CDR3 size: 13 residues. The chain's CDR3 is CAWSGQGPYGYTF. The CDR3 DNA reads TGTGCCTGGAGCGGACAGGGCCCCTATGGCTACACCTTC. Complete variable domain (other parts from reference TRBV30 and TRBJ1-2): SQTIHQWPATLVQPVGSPLSLECTVEGTSNPNLYWYRQAAGRGLQLLFYSVGIGQISSEVPQNLSASRPQDRQFILSSKKLLLSDSGFYLCAWSGQGPYGYTFGSGTRLTVV.

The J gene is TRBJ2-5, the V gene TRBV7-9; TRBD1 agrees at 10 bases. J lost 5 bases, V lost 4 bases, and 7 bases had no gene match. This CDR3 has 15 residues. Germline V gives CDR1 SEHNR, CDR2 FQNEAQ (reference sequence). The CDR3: CASSSRQGAGETQYF. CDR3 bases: TGTGCCAGCAGCTCGCGACAGGGGGCAGGGGAGACCCAGTACTTC.